These T cell receptor beta chains were read from a single sample in a study of blood T cell repertoires in COVID-19. Clones were read by immunoSEQ multiplex PCR, and TCRdb kept only the in-frame ones, dropping some. This table has about 120,000 clones, over 60% appearing once. Material: peripheral blood. Receptors were obtained from a human donor in a cohort sampled during active COVID-19. The CDR3 runs from the conserved cysteine through the conserved F or W. D genes are given only for firm matches. Part of the rows lack a size; the others show once, few, many or a class for expanded clones.

CDR3 protein,CDR3 DNA,J gene,D gene,V gene,clone size
CASSLGQTARNEKLFF,TGCGCCAGCAGCTTGGGACAGACAGCTAGAAATGAAAAACTGTTTTTT,TRBJ1-4,NA,TRBV5-1,NA
CASSLDLKYNRAYEQYF,TGTGCCAGCAGCTTAGATCTAAAGTACAACAGGGCCTACGAGCAGTACTTC,TRBJ2-7,NA,TRBV11-2,few
CASSLGQGVYEQYF,TGTGCCAGCAGTTTGGGACAGGGGGTATACGAGCAGTACTTC,TRBJ2-7,TRBD1,TRBV6-5,NA
CASSPLGQGARSGNTIYF,TGTGCCAGCTCACCACTGGGACAGGGGGCCCGCTCTGGAAACACCATATATTTT,TRBJ1-3,TRBD1,TRBV18,NA
CASSLPGQGGEQYF,TGTGCCAGCAGCTTACCGGGACAGGGTGGCGAGCAGTACTTC,TRBJ2-7,TRBD1,TRBV5-4,NA
CASSVEEGGYGYTF,TGTGCCAGCAGCGTAGAAGAGGGAGGTTATGGCTACACCTTC,TRBJ1-2,NA,TRBV9,once
CASSTSPGQGSQPQHF,TGTGCCAGTAGTACATCACCGGGACAGGGCTCACAGCCCCAGCATTTT,TRBJ1-5,TRBD1,TRBV19,NA
CASSRGQYNSPLHF,TGTGCCAGCAGCAGGGGACAGTATAATTCACCCCTCCACTTT,TRBJ1-6,TRBD1,TRBV11-2,NA
CASRGVTGSFSPLHF,TGTGCCAGCAGGGGGGTGACAGGGAGTTTTTCACCCCTCCACTTT,TRBJ1-6,TRBD1,TRBV6-5,NA
CASSQEMAAGGGGEQYF,TGTGCCAGCAGCCAAGAGATGGCGGCGGGAGGCGGCGGGGAGCAGTACTTC,TRBJ2-7,TRBD2,TRBV4-2,NA
CASSPTGLAYEQYF,TGTGCCAGCAGCCCGACAGGGTTGGCGTACGAGCAGTACTTC,TRBJ2-7,TRBD1,TRBV9,NA
CASSPSTGANEQYF,TGTGCCAGCAGCCCCTCGACAGGGGCCAACGAGCAGTACTTC,TRBJ2-7,TRBD1,TRBV27,NA
CASRPGQGSYEQYF,TGTGCCAGCAGACCGGGACAGGGGTCCTACGAGCAGTACTTC,TRBJ2-7,TRBD1,TRBV6-5,NA
CASSVEANYEQYF,TGTGCCAGCAGCGTCGAGGCCAACTACGAGCAGTACTTC,TRBJ2-7,NA,TRBV14,once
CASSEMGLRTEKLFF,TGTGCCAGCAGTGAAATGGGACTCCGGACTGAAAAACTGTTTTTT,TRBJ1-4,NA,TRBV6-1,NA
CASSSLGQGRTEAFF,TGTGCCAGTAGTTCCCTCGGACAGGGGCGCACTGAAGCTTTCTTT,TRBJ1-1,TRBD1,TRBV19,NA
CASSTVGGYEQYF,TGTGCCAGTAGTACCGTGGGGGGCTACGAGCAGTACTTC,TRBJ2-7,NA,TRBV19,once
CASSLIGGQGFNEQYF,TGTGCCAGCAGCCTTATCGGCGGACAGGGTTTCAACGAGCAGTACTTC,TRBJ2-7,TRBD1,TRBV11-3,NA
CASTFSPTPTAWQYF,TGTGCCAGCACCTTCAGCCCAACGCCTACAGCCTGGCAGTACTTC,TRBJ2-7,NA,TRBV5-6,once
CASREGTGGSYEQYF,TGTGCCAGCAGGGAGGGGACAGGGGGTTCCTACGAGCAGTACTTC,TRBJ2-7,TRBD1,TRBV7-9,NA
CASRNRTGNTEAFF,TGTGCCAGCAGGAACCGGACAGGTAACACTGAAGCTTTCTTT,TRBJ1-1,TRBD1,TRBV6-4,few
CASRGGQPFFYGYTF,TGTGCCAGCAGGGGAGGACAACCCTTTTTCTATGGCTACACCTTC,TRBJ1-2,NA,TRBV11-2,NA
CASSRRGRGPSGANVLTF,TGTGCCAGCAGTCGTCGTGGCAGGGGGCCCTCTGGGGCCAACGTCCTGACTTTC,TRBJ2-6,TRBD1,TRBV6-6,NA
CASSIEGRYYEQYF,TGTGCCAGTAGTATAGAGGGGCGATACTACGAGCAGTACTTC,TRBJ2-7,NA,TRBV19,NA
CASSPPGQGYGNTIYF,TGTGCCAGCAGCCCCCCGGGACAGGGTTATGGAAACACCATATATTTT,TRBJ1-3,TRBD1,TRBV3-1/TRBV3-2,NA
CAIRGRFSEDEQYF,TGTGCCATCAGAGGGCGGTTTAGCGAGGACGAGCAGTACTTC,TRBJ2-7,NA,TRBV10-3,NA
CASSPTGYNSYEQYF,TGTGCCAGCAGCCCGACAGGCTATAACTCCTACGAGCAGTACTTC,TRBJ2-7,NA,TRBV7-2,NA
CASSERTSGFSNTGELFF,TGCGCCAGCAGCGAGAGGACTAGCGGGTTTTCTAACACCGGGGAGCTGTTTTTT,TRBJ2-2,TRBD2,TRBV5-1,NA
CASSQDWVRDSQETQYF,TGTGCCAGCAGCCAAGATTGGGTCAGAGACTCCCAAGAGACCCAGTACTTC,TRBJ2-5,NA,TRBV14,once
CASSLQGYEQYF,TGTGCCAGCAGTTTACAGGGATACGAGCAGTACTTC,TRBJ2-7,NA,TRBV27,NA
CASRPLSSGANVLTF,TGTGCCAGCAGGCCGCTCAGCTCTGGGGCCAACGTCCTGACTTTC,TRBJ2-6,NA,TRBV6-5,NA
CASSPLLGTGPYEQYF,TGTGCCAGCTCACCGCTACTGGGGACAGGGCCCTACGAGCAGTACTTC,TRBJ2-7,TRBD1,TRBV18,NA
CASSSRDSFSEAFF,TGTGCCAGCAGCTCCCGGGACAGTTTTTCTGAAGCTTTCTTT,TRBJ1-1,TRBD1,TRBV7-9,medium-sized
CASGKLRQGNYGYTF,TGTGCCAGCGGTAAACTTAGACAGGGGAACTATGGCTACACCTTC,TRBJ1-2,TRBD1,TRBV6-5,NA
CASSLSSVDEQYF,TGTGCCAGCAGTTTATCGTCTGTCGACGAGCAGTACTTC,TRBJ2-7,NA,TRBV27,few
CASSIYRDGSPLHF,TGTGCCAGTAGTATCTACAGGGATGGATCACCCCTCCACTTT,TRBJ1-6,NA,TRBV19,NA
CASSPFGQGITEAFF,TGTGCCAGCAGCCCGTTCGGACAGGGGATCACTGAAGCTTTCTTT,TRBJ1-1,TRBD1,TRBV7-9,NA
CASRAGGNNEQFF,TGTGCCAGCCGGGCAGGGGGAAACAATGAGCAGTTCTTC,TRBJ2-1,TRBD1,TRBV19,NA
CASSKAGTPISYEQYF,TGTGCCAGCAGCAAAGCGGGGACACCGATTTCCTACGAGCAGTACTTC,TRBJ2-7,NA,TRBV21-1,NA
CASGLTGSFGYTF,TGTGCCAGCGGCCTGACAGGGAGCTTCGGCTACACCTTC,TRBJ1-2,TRBD1,TRBV27,NA